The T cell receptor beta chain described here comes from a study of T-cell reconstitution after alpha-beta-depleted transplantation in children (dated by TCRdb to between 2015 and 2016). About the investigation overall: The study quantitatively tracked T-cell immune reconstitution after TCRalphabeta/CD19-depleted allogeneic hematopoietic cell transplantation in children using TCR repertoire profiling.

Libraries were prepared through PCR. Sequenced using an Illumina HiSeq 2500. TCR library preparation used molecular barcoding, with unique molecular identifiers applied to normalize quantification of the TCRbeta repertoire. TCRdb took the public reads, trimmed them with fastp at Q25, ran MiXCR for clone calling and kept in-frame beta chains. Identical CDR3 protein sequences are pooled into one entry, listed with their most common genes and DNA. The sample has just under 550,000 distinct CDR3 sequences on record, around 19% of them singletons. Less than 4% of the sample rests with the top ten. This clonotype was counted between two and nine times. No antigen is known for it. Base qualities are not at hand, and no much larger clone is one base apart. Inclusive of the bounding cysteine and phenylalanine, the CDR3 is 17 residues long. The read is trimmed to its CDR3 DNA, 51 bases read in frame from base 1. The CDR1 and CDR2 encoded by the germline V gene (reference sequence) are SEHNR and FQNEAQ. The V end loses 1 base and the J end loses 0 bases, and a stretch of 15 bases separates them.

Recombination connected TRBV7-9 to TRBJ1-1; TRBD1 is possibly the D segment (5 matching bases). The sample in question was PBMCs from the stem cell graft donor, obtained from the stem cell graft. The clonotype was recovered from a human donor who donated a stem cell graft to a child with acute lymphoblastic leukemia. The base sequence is TGTGCCAGCAGCTTAGGGTTCAGGGCAGGGCTGAACACTGAAGCTTTCTTT. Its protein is CASSLGFRAGLNTEAFF.